Presented here are 4 T cell receptor beta chains from one specimen sequenced in a study of blood T cells in healthy people across ages. A J-beta primer mix and a sample-barcoded 5' primer were used in a second PCR of about 7 to 12 cycles. TCRdb processed the 5' RACE reads anew with MiXCR; each CDR3 protein has one entry. The sample holds some 760,000 distinct CDR3 sequences, just under 25% seen once. The same sample was also used in a study of T cells of mothers and their children.

The sample taken for sequencing was blood. Receptors were obtained from a boy between 5 and 17 years old in good health.

This chain joins TRBV7-3 and TRBJ2-3, with D possibly TRBD1 on 6 matching bases. V dropped 1 base and J dropped 2 bases, with 13 bases sitting between them. The CDR3 is 16 residues long. Per germline, CDR1 SGHTA and CDR2 FQGTGA. CDR3 protein: CASSLIGQRPTDTQYF. As DNA, the CDR3 is TGTGCCAGCAGCTTAATAGGACAGCGTCCCACAGATACGCAGTATTTT.

This clonotype occurred a few times. This chain links TRBV5-5 with TRBJ2-1; the D gene is possibly TRBD2 (5 bases). Germline V lookup: CDR1 SGHKS, CDR2 YYEKEE (reference sequence). The CDR3 runs 16 residues. The ends were cut back, 1 base at V and 8 bases at J, with 19 bases in the middle. Written as DNA, the CDR3 is TGTGCCAGCAGCTTGTCGATACTAGTGGTTCCCGATGAGCAGTTCTTC. This sequence encodes CASSLSILVVPDEQFF. Full variable domain (missing parts from reference TRBV5-5 and TRBJ2-1): DAGVTQSPTHLIKTRGQQVTLRCSPISGHKSVSWYQQVLGQGPQFIFQYYEKEERGRGNFPDRFSARQFPNYSSELNVNALLLGDSALYLCASSLSILVVPDEQFFGPGTRLTVL.

This chain joins TRBV5-1 and TRBJ2-7; weak D call: TRBD1 (6 bases). The CDR3 sequence is 14 residues long. The germline V gene has CDR1 SGHRS and CDR2 YFSETQ. V lost 7 bases to trimming and J lost 6 bases, with 20 bases between them. CDR3 nucleotide sequence: TGCGCCAGCGGATCTCAGGGGCCTGTTGGCGAGCAGTACTTC. This gives the protein CASGSQGPVGEQYF.

V and J are TRBV7-2 and TRBJ2-4; 7 positions agree with TRBD2. Germline-derived CDR1 and CDR2 are SGHTA and FQGNSA. CDR3 length equals 15 residues. The junction had 9 bases not matched to a gene; V was cut back by 5 bases and J by 5 bases. The CDR3 protein is CASSAHGGTQNIQYF. In DNA, the CDR3 is TGTGCCAGCAGCGCCCACGGGGGGACGCAAAACATTCAGTACTTC.